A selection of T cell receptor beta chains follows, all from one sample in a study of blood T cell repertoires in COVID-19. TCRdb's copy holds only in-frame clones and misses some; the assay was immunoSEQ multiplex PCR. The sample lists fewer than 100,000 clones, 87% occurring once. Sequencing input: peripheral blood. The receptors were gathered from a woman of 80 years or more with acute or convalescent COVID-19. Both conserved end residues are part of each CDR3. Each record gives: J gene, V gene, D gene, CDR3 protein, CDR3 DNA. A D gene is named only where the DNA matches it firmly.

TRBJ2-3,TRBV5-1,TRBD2,CASSSPSGGNTDTQYF,TGCGCCAGCAGCTCACCTAGCGGGGGGAACACAGATACGCAGTATTTT
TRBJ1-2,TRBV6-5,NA,CASSSRQKYGYTF,TGTGCCAGCAGTTCCCGACAGAAATATGGCTACACCTTC
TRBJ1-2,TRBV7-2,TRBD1,CASSSPGQGAYGYTF,TGTGCCAGCAGCTCTCCGGGACAGGGCGCCTATGGCTACACCTTC
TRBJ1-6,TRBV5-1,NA,CASSIGDVGGLASYNSPLHF,TGCGCCAGCAGCATCGGAGACGTAGGGGGATTAGCGTCCTATAATTCACCCCTCCACTTT
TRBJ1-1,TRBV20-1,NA,CSARDRGTEAFF,TGCAGTGCTCGTGATCGCGGCACTGAAGCTTTCTTT
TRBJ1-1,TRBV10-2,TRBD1,CASVNTGGSNTEAFF,TGCGCCAGTGTCAATACAGGGGGTTCGAACACTGAAGCTTTCTTT
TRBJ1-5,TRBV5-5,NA,CASSSSGLNQPQHF,TGTGCCAGCAGTTCTTCAGGGCTCAATCAGCCCCAGCATTTT
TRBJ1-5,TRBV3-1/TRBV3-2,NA,CASSQDQQPQHF,TGTGCCAGCAGCCAAGATCAACAGCCCCAGCATTTT
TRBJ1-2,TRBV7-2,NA,CASSLDGGVSGYTF,TGTGCCAGCAGCTTGGACGGAGGAGTTTCCGGCTACACCTTC
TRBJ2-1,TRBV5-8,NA,CASSLKSAAFNNEQFF,TGTGCCAGCAGCTTGAAGTCGGCGGCTTTCAACAATGAGCAGTTCTTC
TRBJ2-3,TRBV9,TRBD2,CASSVGLAQSTDTQYF,TGTGCCAGCAGCGTCGGACTAGCCCAGAGCACAGATACGCAGTATTTT
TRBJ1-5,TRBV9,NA,CASSVGGDSNQPQHF,TGTGCCAGCAGCGTAGGCGGGGATAGCAATCAGCCCCAGCATTTT
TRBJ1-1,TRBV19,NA,CASLAERIGTEAFF,TGTGCCAGCCTCGCCGAGAGGATTGGGACTGAAGCTTTCTTT
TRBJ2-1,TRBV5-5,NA,CASSLSGDEQFF,TGTGCCAGCAGCTTGTCCGGGGATGAGCAGTTCTTC
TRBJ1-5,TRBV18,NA,CASSRGSLNQPQHF,TGTGCCAGCTCACGCGGGAGTCTCAATCAGCCCCAGCATTTT
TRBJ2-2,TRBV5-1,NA,CASSLVANTGELFF,TGCGCCAGCAGCTTGGTAGCGAACACCGGGGAGCTGTTTTTT
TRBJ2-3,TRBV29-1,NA,CSALTDTDTQYF,TGCAGCGCCCTGACAGACACAGATACGCAGTATTTT